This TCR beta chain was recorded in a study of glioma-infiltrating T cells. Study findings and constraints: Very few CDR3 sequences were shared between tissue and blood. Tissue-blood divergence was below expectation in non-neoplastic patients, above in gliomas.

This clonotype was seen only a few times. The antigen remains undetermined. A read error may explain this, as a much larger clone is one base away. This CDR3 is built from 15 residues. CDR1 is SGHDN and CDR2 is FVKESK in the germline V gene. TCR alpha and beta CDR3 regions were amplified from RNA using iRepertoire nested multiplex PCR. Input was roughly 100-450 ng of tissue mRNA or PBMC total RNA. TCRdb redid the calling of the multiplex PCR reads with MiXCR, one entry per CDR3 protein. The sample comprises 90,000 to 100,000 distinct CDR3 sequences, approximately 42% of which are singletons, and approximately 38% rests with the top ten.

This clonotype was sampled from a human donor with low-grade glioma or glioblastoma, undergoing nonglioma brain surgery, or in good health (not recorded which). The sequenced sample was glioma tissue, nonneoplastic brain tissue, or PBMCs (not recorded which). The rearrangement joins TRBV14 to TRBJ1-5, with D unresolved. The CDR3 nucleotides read TGTACCAGCAGCCAAGGTCAAGGGATTAATCAGCCCCAGCATTTT. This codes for CTSSQGQGINQPQHF.